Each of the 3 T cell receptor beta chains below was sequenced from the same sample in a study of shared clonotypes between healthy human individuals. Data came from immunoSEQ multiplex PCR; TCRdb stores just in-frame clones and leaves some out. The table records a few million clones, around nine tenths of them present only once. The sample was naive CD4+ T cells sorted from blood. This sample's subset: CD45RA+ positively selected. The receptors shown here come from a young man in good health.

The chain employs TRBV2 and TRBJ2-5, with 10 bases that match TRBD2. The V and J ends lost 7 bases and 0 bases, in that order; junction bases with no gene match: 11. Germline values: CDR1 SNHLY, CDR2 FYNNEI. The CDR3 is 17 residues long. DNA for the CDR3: TGTGCCAGCAAGAAGCGGGAGGGCCTCCAGTACCAAGAGACCCAGTACTTC. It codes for CASKKREGLQYQETQYF.

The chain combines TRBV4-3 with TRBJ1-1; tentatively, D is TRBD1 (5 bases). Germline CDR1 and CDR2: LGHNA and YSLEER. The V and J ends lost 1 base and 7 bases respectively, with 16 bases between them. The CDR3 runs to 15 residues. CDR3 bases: TGCGCCAGCAGCCAAGGGTTCAGGGAGCCGGGTGAAGCTTTCTTT. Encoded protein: CASSQGFREPGEAFF.

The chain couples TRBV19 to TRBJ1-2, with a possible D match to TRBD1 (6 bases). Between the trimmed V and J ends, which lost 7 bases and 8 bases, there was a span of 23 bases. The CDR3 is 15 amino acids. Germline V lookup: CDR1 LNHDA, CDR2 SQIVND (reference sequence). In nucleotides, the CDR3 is TGTGCCAGTACGGCGATCGACAGGTCAAGTGTCGGCTACACCTTC. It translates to CASTAIDRSSVGYTF.